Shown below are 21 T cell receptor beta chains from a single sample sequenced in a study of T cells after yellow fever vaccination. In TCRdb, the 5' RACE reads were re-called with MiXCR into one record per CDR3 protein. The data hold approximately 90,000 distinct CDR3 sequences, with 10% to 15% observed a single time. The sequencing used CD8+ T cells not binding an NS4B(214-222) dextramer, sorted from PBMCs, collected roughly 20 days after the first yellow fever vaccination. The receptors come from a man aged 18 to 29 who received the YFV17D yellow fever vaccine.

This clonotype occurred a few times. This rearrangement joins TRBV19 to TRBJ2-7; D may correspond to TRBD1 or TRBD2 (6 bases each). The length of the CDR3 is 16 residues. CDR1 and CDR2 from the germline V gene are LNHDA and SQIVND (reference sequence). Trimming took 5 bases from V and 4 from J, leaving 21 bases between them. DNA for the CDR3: TGTGCCAGTAGTGCCGCGCCTTCGGGGGCAGGGTACGAGCAGTACTTC. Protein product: CASSAAPSGAGYEQYF. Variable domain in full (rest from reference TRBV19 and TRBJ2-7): DGGITQSPKYLFRKEGQNVTLSCEQNLNHDAMYWYRQDPGQGLRLIYYSQIVNDFQKGDIAEGYSVSREKKESFPLTVTSAQKNPTAFYLCASSAAPSGAGYEQYFGPGTRLTVT.

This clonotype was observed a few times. CDR3: CATSREGGQLGSNQPQHF. CDR3 coding DNA: TGTGCCACCAGCAGAGAGGGAGGTCAACTGGGTAGCAATCAGCCCCAGCATTTT. V gene TRBV15 combines with J gene TRBJ1-5, with D unresolved. The CDR3 spans 18 residues. V lost 0 bases and J lost 0, with 15 bases in between. Germline CDR1 reads LNHNV; CDR2 reads YYDKDF (reference sequence).

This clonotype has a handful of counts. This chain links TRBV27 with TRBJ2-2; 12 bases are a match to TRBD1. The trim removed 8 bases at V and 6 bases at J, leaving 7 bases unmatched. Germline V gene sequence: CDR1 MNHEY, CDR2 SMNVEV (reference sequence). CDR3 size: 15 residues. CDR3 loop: CASGRRDRGPGELFF. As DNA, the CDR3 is TGTGCCAGCGGTAGAAGGGACAGGGGGCCCGGGGAGCTGTTTTTT.

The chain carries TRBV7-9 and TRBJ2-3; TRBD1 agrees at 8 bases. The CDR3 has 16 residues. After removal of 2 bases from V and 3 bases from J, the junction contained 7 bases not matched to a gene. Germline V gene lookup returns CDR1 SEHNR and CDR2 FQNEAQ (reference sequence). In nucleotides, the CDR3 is TGTGCCAGCAGCTTATTCAGGGGGCGCACAACAGATACGCAGTATTTT. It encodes CASSLFRGRTTDTQYF.

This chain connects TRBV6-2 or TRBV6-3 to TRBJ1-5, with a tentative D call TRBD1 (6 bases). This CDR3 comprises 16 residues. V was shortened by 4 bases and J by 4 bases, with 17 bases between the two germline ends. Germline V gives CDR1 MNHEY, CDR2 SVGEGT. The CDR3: CASSSVGRQANQPQHF. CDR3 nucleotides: TGTGCCAGCAGTTCGGTGGGGCGACAGGCTAATCAGCCCCAGCATTTT.

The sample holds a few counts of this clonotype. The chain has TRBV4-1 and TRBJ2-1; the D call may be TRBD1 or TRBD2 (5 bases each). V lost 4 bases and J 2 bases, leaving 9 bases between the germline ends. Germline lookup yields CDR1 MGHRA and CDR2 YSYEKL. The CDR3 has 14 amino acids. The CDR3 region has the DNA TGCGCCAGCAGCCCTGTGGGGGCCTACAATGAGCAGTTCTTC. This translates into CASSPVGAYNEQFF.

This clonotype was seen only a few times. The CDR3 DNA reads TGTGCCAGCAGCGTAGATTCGGCTTCTCCCCTTGGCTACACCTTC. Amino acids: CASSVDSASPLGYTF. V is TRBV9 and J is TRBJ1-2; D uncertain. CDR1 and CDR2 (germline): SGDLS, YYNGEE. V lost 0 bases and J 7 bases, leaving 16 bases between the germline ends. This CDR3 has 15 amino acids.

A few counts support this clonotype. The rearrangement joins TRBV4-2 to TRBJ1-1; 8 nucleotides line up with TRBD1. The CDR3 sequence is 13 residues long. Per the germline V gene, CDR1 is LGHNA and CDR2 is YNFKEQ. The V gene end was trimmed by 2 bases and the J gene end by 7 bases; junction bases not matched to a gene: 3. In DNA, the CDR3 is TGTGCCAGCAGCCAACAGACAGGGGTTGAAGCTTTCTTT. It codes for CASSQQTGVEAFF.

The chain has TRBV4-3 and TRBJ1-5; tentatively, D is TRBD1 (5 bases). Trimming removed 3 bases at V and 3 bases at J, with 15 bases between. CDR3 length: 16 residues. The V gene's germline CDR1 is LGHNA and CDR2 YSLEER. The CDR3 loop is CASSQDITRSNQPQHF. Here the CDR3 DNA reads TGCGCCAGCAGCCAGGACATTACTCGGTCCAATCAGCCCCAGCATTTT.

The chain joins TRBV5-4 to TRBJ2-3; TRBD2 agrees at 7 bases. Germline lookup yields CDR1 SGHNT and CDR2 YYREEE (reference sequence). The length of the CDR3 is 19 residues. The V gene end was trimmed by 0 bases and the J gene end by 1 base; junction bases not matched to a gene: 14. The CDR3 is CASSLGLGGGPGGTDTQYF. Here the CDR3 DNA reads TGTGCCAGCAGCTTGGGCCTCGGCGGGGGACCGGGTGGCACAGATACGCAGTATTTT.

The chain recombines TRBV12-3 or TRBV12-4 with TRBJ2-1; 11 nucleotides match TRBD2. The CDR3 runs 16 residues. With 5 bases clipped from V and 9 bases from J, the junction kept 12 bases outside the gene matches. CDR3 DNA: TGTGCCAGCAGTGGCCGGACTAGCGGGCTTGGGCCTGAGCAGTTCTTC. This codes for CASSGRTSGLGPEQFF.

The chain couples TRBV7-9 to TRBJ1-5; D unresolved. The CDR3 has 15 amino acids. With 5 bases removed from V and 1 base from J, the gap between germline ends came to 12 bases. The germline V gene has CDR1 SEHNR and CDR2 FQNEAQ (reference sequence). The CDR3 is CASSTSVGSNQPQHF. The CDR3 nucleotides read TGTGCCAGCAGCACATCGGTAGGCAGCAATCAGCCCCAGCATTTT. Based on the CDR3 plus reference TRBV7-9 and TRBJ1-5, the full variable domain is DTGVSQNPRHKITKRGQNVTFRCDPISEHNRLYWYRQTLGQGPEFLTYFQNEAQLEKSRLLSDRFSAERPKGSFSTLEIQRTEQGDSAMYLCASSTSVGSNQPQHFGDGTRLSIL.

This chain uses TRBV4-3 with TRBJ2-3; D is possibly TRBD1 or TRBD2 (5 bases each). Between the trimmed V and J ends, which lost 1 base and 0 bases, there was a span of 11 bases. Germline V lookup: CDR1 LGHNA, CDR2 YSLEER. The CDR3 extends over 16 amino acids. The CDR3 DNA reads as TGCGCCAGCAGCCAAGCCCCGGGACCCAGCACAGATACGCAGTATTTT. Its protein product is CASSQAPGPSTDTQYF.

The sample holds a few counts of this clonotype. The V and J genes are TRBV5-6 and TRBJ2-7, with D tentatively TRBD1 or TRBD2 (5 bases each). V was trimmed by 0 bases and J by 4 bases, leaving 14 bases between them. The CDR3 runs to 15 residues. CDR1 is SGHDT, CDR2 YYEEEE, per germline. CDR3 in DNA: TGTGCCAGCAGCTTGGGGCCGGGACCTAATTACGAGCAGTACGTC. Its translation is CASSLGPGPNYEQYV.

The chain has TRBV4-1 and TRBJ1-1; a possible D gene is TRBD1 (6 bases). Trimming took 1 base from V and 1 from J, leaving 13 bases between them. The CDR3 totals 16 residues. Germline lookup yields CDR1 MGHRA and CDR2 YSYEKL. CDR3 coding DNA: TGCGCCAGCAGCCAAGGGCTCGGGACACAGAACACTGAAGCTTTCTTT. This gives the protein CASSQGLGTQNTEAFF.

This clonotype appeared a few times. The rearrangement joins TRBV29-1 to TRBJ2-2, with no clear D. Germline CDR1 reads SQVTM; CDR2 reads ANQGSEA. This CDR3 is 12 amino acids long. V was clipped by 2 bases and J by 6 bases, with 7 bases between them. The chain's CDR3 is CSVERLPGELFF. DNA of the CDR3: TGCAGCGTTGAACGGCTCCCCGGGGAGCTGTTTTTT.

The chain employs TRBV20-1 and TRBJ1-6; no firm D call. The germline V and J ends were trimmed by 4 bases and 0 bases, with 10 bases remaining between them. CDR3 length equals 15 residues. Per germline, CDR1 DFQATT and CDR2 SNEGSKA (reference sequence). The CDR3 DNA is TGCAGTGCTACCTTAACTAGCTCCTATAATTCACCCCTCCACTTT. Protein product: CSATLTSSYNSPLHF.

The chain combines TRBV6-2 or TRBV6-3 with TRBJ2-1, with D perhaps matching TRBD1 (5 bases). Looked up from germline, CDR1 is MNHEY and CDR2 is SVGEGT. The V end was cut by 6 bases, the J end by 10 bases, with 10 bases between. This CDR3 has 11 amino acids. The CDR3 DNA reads TGTGCCAGCAGCACAGGACACGAGCAGTTCTTC. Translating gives CASSTGHEQFF.

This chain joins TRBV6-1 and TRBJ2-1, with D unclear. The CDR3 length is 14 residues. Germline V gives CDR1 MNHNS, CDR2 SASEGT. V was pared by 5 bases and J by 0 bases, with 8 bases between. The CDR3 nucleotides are TGTGCCAGCAGTCCCGGCGACTCCTACAATGAGCAGTTCTTC. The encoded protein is CASSPGDSYNEQFF.

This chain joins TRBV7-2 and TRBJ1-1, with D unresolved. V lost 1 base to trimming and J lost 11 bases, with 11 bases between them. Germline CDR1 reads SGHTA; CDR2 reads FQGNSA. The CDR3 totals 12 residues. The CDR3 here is CASSLGRVGAFF. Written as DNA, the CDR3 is TGTGCCAGCAGCTTAGGGAGGGTAGGGGCTTTCTTT.

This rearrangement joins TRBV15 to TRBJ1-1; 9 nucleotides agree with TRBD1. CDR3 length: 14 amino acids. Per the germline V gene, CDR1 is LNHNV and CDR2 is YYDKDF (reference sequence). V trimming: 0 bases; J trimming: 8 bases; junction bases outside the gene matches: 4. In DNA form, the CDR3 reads TGTGCCACCAGCAGAGACCGGACAGGGGTGGAAGCTTTCTTT. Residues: CATSRDRTGVEAFF.